The source of this T cell receptor (beta chain) is a study of response to subunit inactivated influenza vaccine. There are many counts of this clonotype. Germline lookup yields CDR1 SGHDT and CDR2 YYEEEE. The CDR3 totals 15 residues. Trimming removed 5 bases at V and 2 bases at J, with 14 bases between. TCRdb recomputed calls from the RT-PCR reads with MiXCR, one row per CDR3 protein. The table shows 650,000 to 700,000 distinct CDR3 sequences, with more than 15% occurring only once. The rearrangement links TRBV5-6 to TRBJ1-5; a possible D gene is TRBD1 (5 bases). Sequencing was performed on PBMCs from blood, taken less than 13 days after vaccination. The sequence was collected from a man between 45 and 60 years old who received an inactivated influenza vaccine. The CDR3 sequence: CASSMGGFGNQPQHF. For the CDR3, the DNA is TGTGCCAGCAGTATGGGGGGTTTCGGCAATCAGCCCCAGCATTTT.